A selection of T cell receptor beta chains follows, all from one sample in a study of OX40 agonist ivuxolimab in advanced cancers. TCRdb's table, derived via immunoSEQ multiplex PCR, lists solely in-frame clones and lacks some. The sample lists some 50,000 clones, over 65% occurring once. Sequencing was performed on CD4+ or CD8+ T cells sorted from blood, taken in a trial of the OX40 agonist ivuxolimab. The receptors stem from an adult with an advanced solid tumor such as melanoma, head and neck, liver or kidney cancer. Each CDR3 is given with its conserved first and last residue. Fields, in order: clone size, J gene, V gene, D gene, CDR3 DNA, CDR3 protein. A D gene is named only where the DNA matches it firmly. Rows may omit the clone size; those that give it use once, few, many or a size class.

size: .; J: TRBJ1-2; V: TRBV4-2; D: .; DNA: TGTGCCAGCAGCTTGGCAGGGGAGGACTATGGCTACACCTTC; CDR3: CASSLAGEDYGYTF
size: .; J: TRBJ2-7; V: TRBV4-1; D: TRBD2; DNA: TGCGCCAGCAGCCAAAGTCAGGCTAGCGGGGGCTACGAGCAGTACTTC; CDR3: CASSQSQASGGYEQYF
size: .; J: TRBJ2-5; V: TRBV7-2; D: .; DNA: TGTGCCAGCAGCCCCATCCCGGACTACCAAGAGACCCAGTACTTC; CDR3: CASSPIPDYQETQYF
size: .; J: TRBJ2-2; V: TRBV27; D: TRBD1; DNA: TGTGCCAGCAGTCAATTCGGGACAGGGCCCCCCGGGGAGCTGTTTTTT; CDR3: CASSQFGTGPPGELFF
size: .; J: TRBJ2-1; V: TRBV4-2; D: TRBD2; DNA: TGTGCCAGCAGCCAAGAATGGAGCGGGGGGGCCGGTGAGCAGTTCTTC; CDR3: CASSQEWSGGAGEQFF
size: .; J: TRBJ2-7; V: TRBV9; D: .; DNA: TGTGCCAGCAGCCCCGGGGTAGGGGGGGTACAGTACTTC; CDR3: CASSPGVGGVQYF
size: .; J: TRBJ1-2; V: TRBV5-6; D: .; DNA: TGTGCCAGCGGCTTGGGGAGGAACTATGGCTACACCTTC; CDR3: CASGLGRNYGYTF
size: .; J: TRBJ1-2; V: TRBV29-1; D: .; DNA: TGCAGCGCCGACGAGGGGTCCTATGGCTACACCTTC; CDR3: CSADEGSYGYTF
size: once; J: TRBJ2-7; V: TRBV18; D: .; DNA: TGTGCCAGCTCACCCGAGACTGTTACCTACGAGCAGTACTTC; CDR3: CASSPETVTYEQYF
size: once; J: TRBJ2-5; V: TRBV6-6; D: .; DNA: TGTGCCAGCAGCCTTCTCGGGACGGAGACCCAGTACTTC; CDR3: CASSLLGTETQYF
size: .; J: TRBJ1-2; V: TRBV15; D: .; DNA: TGTGCCACCAGCAGAGATCGTGGACAGAGTTTGTATGGCTACACCTTC; CDR3: CATSRDRGQSLYGYTF
size: .; J: TRBJ2-7; V: TRBV27; D: TRBD2; DNA: TGTGCCAGCAGGGGGACTAGCGGGGCCAAATACGAGCAGTACTTC; CDR3: CASRGTSGAKYEQYF
size: .; J: TRBJ1-1; V: TRBV11-3; D: .; DNA: TGTGCCAGCAGCTCGGGGAACACTGAAGCTTTCTTT; CDR3: CASSSGNTEAFF
size: few; J: TRBJ1-3; V: TRBV30; D: .; DNA: TGTGCCTCCAGGACGGGGGTTGGGAGAAACACCATATATTTT; CDR3: CASRTGVGRNTIYF
size: .; J: TRBJ1-1; V: TRBV9; D: .; DNA: TGTGCCAGCAGCGTGGACGGGTCGAACACTGAAGCTTTCTTT; CDR3: CASSVDGSNTEAFF
size: .; J: TRBJ1-1; V: TRBV25-1; D: TRBD1; DNA: TGTGCCAGCAGTGAAAGGGGGCGGATGAACACTGAAGCTTTCTTT; CDR3: CASSERGRMNTEAFF
size: .; J: TRBJ1-2; V: TRBV4-2; D: TRBD1; DNA: TGTGCCAGCAGCGACAGGGGGCCGGGCTATGGCTACACCTTC; CDR3: CASSDRGPGYGYTF
size: .; J: TRBJ2-2; V: TRBV19; D: .; DNA: TGTGCCAGTAGTATAGGGGGGGCCCTTTCCGGGGAGCTGTTTTTT; CDR3: CASSIGGALSGELFF
size: few; J: TRBJ1-5; V: TRBV7-9; D: TRBD1; DNA: TGTGCCAGCAGCTTGGGACAGCTCAATCAGCCCCAGCATTTT; CDR3: CASSLGQLNQPQHF
size: .; J: TRBJ1-6; V: TRBV15; D: .; DNA: TGTGCCACCAGCAGTTGGGGGCTAAGGGGCCCGGGGGCCCCCCTCCACTTT; CDR3: CATSSWGLRGPGAPLHF
size: .; J: TRBJ2-2; V: TRBV5-4; D: .; DNA: TGTGCCAGCAGCTTCGCTCCGAACACCGGGGAGCTGTTTTTT; CDR3: CASSFAPNTGELFF
size: .; J: TRBJ1-1; V: TRBV18; D: .; DNA: TGTGCCAGCTCACCACAACGACTGAACACTGAAGCTTTCTTT; CDR3: CASSPQRLNTEAFF
size: .; J: TRBJ2-1; V: TRBV19; D: TRBD2; DNA: TGTGCCAGTAGAGCGGGGGGGATGTACAATGAGCAGTTCTTC; CDR3: CASRAGGMYNEQFF
size: few; J: TRBJ1-6; V: TRBV12-5; D: .; DNA: TGTGCTAGTGGTCCGGGGACCTATAATTCACCCCTCCACTTT; CDR3: CASGPGTYNSPLHF
size: medium-sized; J: TRBJ2-7; V: TRBV29-1; D: .; DNA: TGCAGCGGCTCCAGCGGAACCTACGAGCAGTACTTC; CDR3: CSGSSGTYEQYF
size: .; J: TRBJ2-3; V: TRBV4-1; D: TRBD2; DNA: TGCGCCAGCAGCCAAGGAGCGGGGGTACTAGATACGCAGTATTTT; CDR3: CASSQGAGVLDTQYF
size: .; J: TRBJ1-1; V: TRBV10-2; D: .; DNA: TGCGCCAGCAGTGGACTGATGAACACTGAAGCTTTCTTT; CDR3: CASSGLMNTEAFF
size: .; J: TRBJ2-5; V: TRBV5-4; D: .; DNA: TGTGCCAGCAGCTTGGAAATCCTGTCGCAAGAGACCCAGTACTTC; CDR3: CASSLEILSQETQYF
size: .; J: TRBJ1-2; V: TRBV6-1; D: TRBD1; DNA: TGTGCCAGCACCGAAGGGCAGGGGGTGGTGTATGGCTACACCTTC; CDR3: CASTEGQGVVYGYTF
size: .; J: TRBJ1-1; V: TRBV18; D: TRBD1; DNA: TGTGCCAGCTCACCACGGACAGGGCTCGAGGACACTGAAGCTTTCTTT; CDR3: CASSPRTGLEDTEAFF
size: .; J: TRBJ1-5; V: TRBV19; D: .; DNA: TGTGCCAGTAGCCCAGGAACTGGGCCCCAGCATTTT; CDR3: CASSPGTGPQHF
size: .; J: TRBJ1-1; V: TRBV27; D: .; DNA: TGTGCCAGCAGTTCCCTCCCTGGACAGGAAGCTTTCTTT; CDR3: CASSSLPGQEAFF
size: .; J: TRBJ2-5; V: TRBV6-5; D: TRBD1; DNA: TGTGCCAGCAGTTACTCGGGGACAGGGCGAGAGACCCAGTACTTC; CDR3: CASSYSGTGRETQYF
size: few; J: TRBJ1-5; V: TRBV6-4; D: .; DNA: TGTGCCAGCAGTGAAATGGGGGCACCCAATCAGCCCCAGCATTTT; CDR3: CASSEMGAPNQPQHF
size: .; J: TRBJ2-7; V: TRBV5-1; D: .; DNA: TGCGCCAGCAGCCCGTACCAGCTAACCTACGAGCAGTACTTC; CDR3: CASSPYQLTYEQYF
size: .; J: TRBJ2-7; V: TRBV5-1; D: .; DNA: TGCGCCAGCAGCGGTGGTAACTACGAGCAGTACTTC; CDR3: CASSGGNYEQYF
size: .; J: TRBJ1-2; V: TRBV19; D: TRBD1; DNA: TGTGCCAGTAGTTTAAGGACAGGAACATCAGCTAACTATGGCTACACCTTC; CDR3: CASSLRTGTSANYGYTF
size: .; J: TRBJ1-1; V: TRBV5-5; D: .; DNA: TGTGCCAGCAATCTAGGGGGTATCACTGAAGCTTTCTTT; CDR3: CASNLGGITEAFF
size: few; J: TRBJ1-5; V: TRBV11-1; D: .; DNA: TGTGCCAGCAGCTTAGGATCCGGGAGCAATCAGCCCCAGCATTTT; CDR3: CASSLGSGSNQPQHF
size: .; J: TRBJ2-3; V: TRBV18; D: .; DNA: TGTGCCAGCTCCCCCCGGGACACTCGCACAGATACGCAGTATTTT; CDR3: CASSPRDTRTDTQYF
size: .; J: TRBJ2-7; V: TRBV5-1; D: .; DNA: TGCGCCAGCAGCTTGTTGGGCCCCAGGGAGCAGTACTTC; CDR3: CASSLLGPREQYF
size: .; J: TRBJ2-5; V: TRBV11-3; D: .; DNA: TGTGCCAGCAGCTTGGGGGATGGGGCCTCAGAGACCCAGTACTTC; CDR3: CASSLGDGASETQYF
size: .; J: TRBJ2-5; V: TRBV6-5; D: .; DNA: TGTGCCAGCAGGCCGCCCGGGACGGCGGAGACCCAGTACTTC; CDR3: CASRPPGTAETQYF
size: .; J: TRBJ2-1; V: TRBV5-8; D: TRBD2; DNA: TGTGCCAGCATGAAAGGGGGACTAGGGTACAATGAGCAGTTCTTC; CDR3: CASMKGGLGYNEQFF
size: .; J: TRBJ1-2; V: TRBV7-3; D: .; DNA: TGTGCCAGCAGCCCCTTTTCGGGCTATGGCTACACCTTC; CDR3: CASSPFSGYGYTF
size: .; J: TRBJ2-5; V: TRBV5-1; D: TRBD2; DNA: TGCGCCAGCAGCCCATATATGGGTAGCGGGGGGCAAGAGACCCAGTACTTC; CDR3: CASSPYMGSGGQETQYF
size: .; J: TRBJ1-1; V: TRBV11-2; D: .; DNA: TGTGCCAGCAGCCTTCACACTGAAGCTTTCTTT; CDR3: CASSLHTEAFF
size: few; J: TRBJ1-1; V: TRBV9; D: TRBD1; DNA: TGTGCCAGCAGCGTCGGGACAGGTGAAGCTTTCTTT; CDR3: CASSVGTGEAFF
size: .; J: TRBJ1-2; V: TRBV29-1; D: TRBD1; DNA: TGCAGCGTTGAGGTTGACAGGGTAGAGATTTACTTC; CDR3: CSVEVDRVEIYF
size: .; J: TRBJ2-1; V: TRBV4-3; D: TRBD2; DNA: TGCGCCAGCAGCCTCCCTCGGGCTAGCGGGGGGGCAGGGTTTATGGATGAGCAGTTCTTC; CDR3: CASSLPRASGGAGFMDEQFF
size: .; J: TRBJ1-2; V: TRBV6-6; D: TRBD1; DNA: TGTGCCAGCAGTTTGGACAGGCGTTACTATGGCTACACCTTC; CDR3: CASSLDRRYYGYTF
size: .; J: TRBJ2-2; V: TRBV25-1; D: .; DNA: TGTGCCAGTCTAAGAGACACCGGGGAGCTGTTTTTT; CDR3: CASLRDTGELFF
size: .; J: TRBJ1-5; V: TRBV5-6; D: .; DNA: TGTGCCAGCAGCTTGTGGGCCCTTAATCAGCCCCAGCATTTT; CDR3: CASSLWALNQPQHF
size: .; J: TRBJ1-2; V: TRBV7-3; D: .; DNA: TGTGCCAGCAGCCTGGACACGCATCCTAACTATGGCTACACCTTC; CDR3: CASSLDTHPNYGYTF